The clone carrying this T cell receptor (beta chain) was detected a few times. These data are taken from a study of regulatory T cells in long-lasting Graves disease. Time point here: persistent/refractory GD, antithyroid drugs over 5 years with positive TRAb. Construction of the TCR library relied on RNA isolated from PBMCs. Trimming pared 0 bases from V and 7 bases from J, leaving 16 bases between. Germline CDR1 MGHRA, CDR2 YSYEKL. The CDR3 length is 16 residues. In building TCR beta libraries, iRepertoire HTBI primers were used together with Arm-PCR of CDR3 regions. TCRdb reprocessed the multiplex PCR reads via MiXCR and lists one record per CDR3 protein. This sample has hundreds of thousands of distinct CDR3 sequences, with 25% to 35% found just once.

The sequences come from peripheral blood mononuclear cells (PBMCs), collected when the disease was refractory, from a patient treated with antithyroid drugs. The V and J genes are TRBV4-1 and TRBJ1-5; possible D gene TRBD1, 6 bases. This clonotype originated in a female donor with Graves disease. CDR3 in DNA: TGCGCCAGCAGCCAAGAAGAAGTGCAGGGGCGACAGCCCCAGCATTTT. Residues: CASSQEEVQGRQPQHF.